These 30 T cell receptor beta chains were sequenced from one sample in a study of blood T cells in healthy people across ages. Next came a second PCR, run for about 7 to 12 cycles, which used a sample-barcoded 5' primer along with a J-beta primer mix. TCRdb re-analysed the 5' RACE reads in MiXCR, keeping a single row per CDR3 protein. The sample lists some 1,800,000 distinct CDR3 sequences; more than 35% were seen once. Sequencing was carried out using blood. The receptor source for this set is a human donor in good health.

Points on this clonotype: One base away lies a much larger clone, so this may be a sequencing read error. The DNA of the CDR3 is TGCAGCGGGGGGACCGGGACGAAGGGCGAAGGGGACGACATTCAGTACTTC. Translated: CSGGTGTKGEGDDIQYF. This chain joins TRBV29-1 and TRBJ2-4; either TRBD1 or TRBD2 may supply D (5 bases each). The length of the CDR3 is 17 residues. V lost 7 bases and J lost 8, with 30 bases in between. Germline CDR1 SQVTM, CDR2 ANQGSEA.

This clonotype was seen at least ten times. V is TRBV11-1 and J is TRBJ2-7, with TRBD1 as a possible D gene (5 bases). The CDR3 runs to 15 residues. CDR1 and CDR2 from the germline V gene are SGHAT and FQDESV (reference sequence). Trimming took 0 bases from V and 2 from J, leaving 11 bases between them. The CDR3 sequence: CASSLARTFTYEQYF. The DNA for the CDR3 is TGTGCCAGCAGCTTAGCGCGGACATTTACCTACGAGCAGTACTTC.

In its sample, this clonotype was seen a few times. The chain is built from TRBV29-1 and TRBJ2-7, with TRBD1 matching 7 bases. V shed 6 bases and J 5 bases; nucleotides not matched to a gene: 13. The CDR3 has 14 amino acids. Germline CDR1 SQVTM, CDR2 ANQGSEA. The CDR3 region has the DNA TGCAGCGTCTCCCCTGGGACAGCATTACACGAGCAGTACTTC. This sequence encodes CSVSPGTALHEQYF.

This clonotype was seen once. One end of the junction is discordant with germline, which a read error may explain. The CDR3 is CAGSRESDQPQHF. The CDR3 bases are TGTGCCGGCAGCCGCGAAAGTGATCAGCCCCAGCATTTT. The chain carries TRBV7-9 and TRBJ1-5; D gene uncertain. The CDR3 consists of 13 residues. Germline lookup yields CDR1 SEHNR and CDR2 FQNEAQ (reference sequence). Based on the CDR3 plus reference TRBV7-9 and TRBJ1-5, the full variable domain is DTGVSQNPRHKITKRGQNVTFRCDPISEHNRLYWYRQTLGQGPEFLTYFQNEAQLEKSRLLSDRFSAERPKGSFSTLEIQRTEQGDSAMYLCAGSRESDQPQHFGDGTRLSIL.

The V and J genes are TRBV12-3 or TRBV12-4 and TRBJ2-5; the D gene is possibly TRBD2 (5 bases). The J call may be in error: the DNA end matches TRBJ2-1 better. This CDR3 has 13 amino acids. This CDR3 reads CASSLDSGETQFF. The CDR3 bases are TGTGCCAGCAGTTTGGACTCTGGGGAGACCCAGTTCTTC.

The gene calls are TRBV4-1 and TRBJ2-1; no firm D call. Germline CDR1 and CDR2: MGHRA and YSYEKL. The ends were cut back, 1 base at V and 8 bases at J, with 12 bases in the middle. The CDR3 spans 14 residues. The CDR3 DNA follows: TGCGCCAGCAGCCAAGCCCCAAGATCCTATGAGCAGTTCTTC. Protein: CASSQAPRSYEQFF.

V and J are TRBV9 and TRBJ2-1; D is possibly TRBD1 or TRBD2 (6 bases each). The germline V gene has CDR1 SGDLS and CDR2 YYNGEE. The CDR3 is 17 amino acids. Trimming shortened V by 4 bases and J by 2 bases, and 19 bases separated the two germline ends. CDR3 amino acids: CASSPLFVGGTYNEQFF. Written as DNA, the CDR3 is TGTGCCAGCAGCCCCCTTTTTGTAGGGGGGACCTACAATGAGCAGTTCTTC.

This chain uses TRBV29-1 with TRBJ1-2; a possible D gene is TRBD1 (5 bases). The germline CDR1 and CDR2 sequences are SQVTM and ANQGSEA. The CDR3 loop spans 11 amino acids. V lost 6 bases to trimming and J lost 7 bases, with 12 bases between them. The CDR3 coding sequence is TGCAGCGTGGACCCAGGGCCTGGCTACACCTTC. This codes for CSVDPGPGYTF.

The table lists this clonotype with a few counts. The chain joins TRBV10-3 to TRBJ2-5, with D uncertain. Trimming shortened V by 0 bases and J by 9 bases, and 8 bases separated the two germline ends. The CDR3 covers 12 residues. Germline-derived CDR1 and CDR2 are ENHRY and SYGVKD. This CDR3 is CAISESGGAQYF. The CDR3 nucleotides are TGTGCCATCAGTGAGTCTGGTGGGGCCCAGTACTTC.

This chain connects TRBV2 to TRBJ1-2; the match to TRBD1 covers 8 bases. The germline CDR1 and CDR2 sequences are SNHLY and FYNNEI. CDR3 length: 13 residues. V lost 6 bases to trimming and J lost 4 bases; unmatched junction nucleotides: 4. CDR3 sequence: CASRETGAYGYTF. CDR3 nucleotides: TGTGCCAGCAGGGAGACAGGGGCCTATGGCTACACCTTC.

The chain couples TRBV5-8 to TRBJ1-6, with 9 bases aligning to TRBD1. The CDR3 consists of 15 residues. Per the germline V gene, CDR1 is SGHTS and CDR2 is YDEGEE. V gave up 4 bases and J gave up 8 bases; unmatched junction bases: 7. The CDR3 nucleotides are TGTGCCAGCAGCCCCGGGACAGGGACGGATTCACCCCTCCACTTT. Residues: CASSPGTGTDSPLHF.

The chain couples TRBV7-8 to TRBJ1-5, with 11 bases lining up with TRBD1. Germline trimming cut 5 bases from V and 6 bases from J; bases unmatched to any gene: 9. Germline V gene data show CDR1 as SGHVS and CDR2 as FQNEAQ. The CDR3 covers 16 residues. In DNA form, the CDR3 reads TGTGCCAGCAGCCAAGAGGGACAGGGGGGAAGTCAGCCCCAGCATTTT. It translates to CASSQEGQGGSQPQHF.

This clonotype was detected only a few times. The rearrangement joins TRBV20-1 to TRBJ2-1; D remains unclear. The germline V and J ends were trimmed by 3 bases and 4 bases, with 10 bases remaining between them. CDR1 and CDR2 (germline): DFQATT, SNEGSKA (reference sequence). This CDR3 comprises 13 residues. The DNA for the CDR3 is TGCAGTGCTAGCCTCCAGATGTACAATGAGCAGTTCTTC. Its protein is CSASLQMYNEQFF.

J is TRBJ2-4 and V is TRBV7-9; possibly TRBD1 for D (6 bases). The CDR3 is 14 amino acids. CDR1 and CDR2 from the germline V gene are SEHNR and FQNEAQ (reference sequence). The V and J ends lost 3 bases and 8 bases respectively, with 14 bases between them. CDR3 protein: CASSFTGKADIQYF. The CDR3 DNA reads TGTGCCAGCAGCTTTACAGGGAAGGCGGACATTCAGTACTTC.

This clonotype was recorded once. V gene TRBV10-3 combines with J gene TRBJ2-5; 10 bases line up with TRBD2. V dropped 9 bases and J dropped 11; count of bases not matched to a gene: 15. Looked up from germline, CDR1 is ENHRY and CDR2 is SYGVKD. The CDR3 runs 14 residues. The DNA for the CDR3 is TGTGCCATAAGCGGACTAGCGGTCTTGGATAAGCAGTACTTC. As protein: CAISGLAVLDKQYF.

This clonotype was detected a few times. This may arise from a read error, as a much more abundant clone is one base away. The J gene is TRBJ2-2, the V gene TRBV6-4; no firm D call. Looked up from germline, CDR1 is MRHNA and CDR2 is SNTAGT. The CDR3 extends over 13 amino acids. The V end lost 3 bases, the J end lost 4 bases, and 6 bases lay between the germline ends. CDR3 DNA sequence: TGTGCCAGCAGTGAAAAGGGCACCGGGGAGCTGTTTTTT. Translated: CASSEKGTGELFF.

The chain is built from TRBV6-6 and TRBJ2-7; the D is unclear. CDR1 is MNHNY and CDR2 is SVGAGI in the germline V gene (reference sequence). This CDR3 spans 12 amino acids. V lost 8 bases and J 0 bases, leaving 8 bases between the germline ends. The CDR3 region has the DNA TGTGCCAGCCACAGCACCTCCTACGAGCAGTACTTC. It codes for CASHSTSYEQYF.

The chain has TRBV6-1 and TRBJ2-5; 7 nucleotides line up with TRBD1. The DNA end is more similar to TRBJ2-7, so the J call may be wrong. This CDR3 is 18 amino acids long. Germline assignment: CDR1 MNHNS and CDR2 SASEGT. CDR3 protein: CASSEQQGIGYNVYEQYF. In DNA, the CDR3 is TGTGCCAGCAGTGAACAACAGGGGATAGGATATAATGTCTACGAGCAGTACTTC.

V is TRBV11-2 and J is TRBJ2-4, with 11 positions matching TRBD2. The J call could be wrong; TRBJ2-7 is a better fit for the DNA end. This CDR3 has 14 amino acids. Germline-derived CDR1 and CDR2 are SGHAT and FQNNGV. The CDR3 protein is CASRLAGAGGEQYF. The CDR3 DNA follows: TGTGCCAGCAGACTAGCGGGGGCAGGAGGCGAGCAGTACTTC.

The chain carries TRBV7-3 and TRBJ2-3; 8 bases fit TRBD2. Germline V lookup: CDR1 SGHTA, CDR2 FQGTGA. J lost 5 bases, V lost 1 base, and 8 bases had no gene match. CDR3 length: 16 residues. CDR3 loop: CASSLIGGASQDTQYF. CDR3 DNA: TGTGCCAGCAGCTTAATCGGGGGGGCTAGCCAAGATACGCAGTATTTT. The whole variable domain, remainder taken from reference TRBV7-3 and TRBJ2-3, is GAGVSQTPSNKVTEKGKYVELRCDPISGHTALYWYRQSLGQGPEFLIYFQGTGAADDSGLPNDRFFAVRPEGSVSTLKIQRTERGDSAVYLCASSLIGGASQDTQYFGPGTRLTVL.

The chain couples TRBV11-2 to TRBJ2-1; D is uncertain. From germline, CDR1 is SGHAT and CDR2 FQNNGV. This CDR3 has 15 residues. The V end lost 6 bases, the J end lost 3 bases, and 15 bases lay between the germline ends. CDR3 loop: CASSQLDGVYNEQFF. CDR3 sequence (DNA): TGTGCCAGCAGTCAGCTAGATGGCGTCTACAATGAGCAGTTCTTC.

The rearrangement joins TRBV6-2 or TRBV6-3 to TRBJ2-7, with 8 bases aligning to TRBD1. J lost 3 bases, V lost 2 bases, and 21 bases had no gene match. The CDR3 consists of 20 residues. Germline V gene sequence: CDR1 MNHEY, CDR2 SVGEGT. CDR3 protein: CASSYPWWGQALTLGYEQYF. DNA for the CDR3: TGTGCCAGCAGTTACCCGTGGTGGGGACAGGCCTTAACACTGGGCTACGAGCAGTACTTC.

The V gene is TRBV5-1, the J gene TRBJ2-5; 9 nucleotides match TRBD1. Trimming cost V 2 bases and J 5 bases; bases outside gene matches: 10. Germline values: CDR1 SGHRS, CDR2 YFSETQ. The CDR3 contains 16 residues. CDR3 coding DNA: TGCGCCAGCAGCTTTACGACAGGGGGGGGAGTGGAGACCCAGTACTTC. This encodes CASSFTTGGGVETQYF.

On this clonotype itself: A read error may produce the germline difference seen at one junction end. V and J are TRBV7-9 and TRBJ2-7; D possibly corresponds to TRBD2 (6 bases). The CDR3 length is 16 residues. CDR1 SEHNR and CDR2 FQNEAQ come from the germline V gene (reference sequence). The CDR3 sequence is CASSAIWGLRPYEQYF. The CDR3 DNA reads TGTGCTAGCAGCGCCATTTGGGGACTGCGACCCTACGAGCAGTACTTC.

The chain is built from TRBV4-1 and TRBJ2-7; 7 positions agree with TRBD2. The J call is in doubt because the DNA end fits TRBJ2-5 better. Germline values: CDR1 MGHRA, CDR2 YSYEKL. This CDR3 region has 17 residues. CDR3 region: CASSQERSGALWETQYF. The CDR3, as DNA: TGCGCCAGCAGCCAAGAGAGGAGCGGGGCGCTTTGGGAGACCCAGTACTTC.

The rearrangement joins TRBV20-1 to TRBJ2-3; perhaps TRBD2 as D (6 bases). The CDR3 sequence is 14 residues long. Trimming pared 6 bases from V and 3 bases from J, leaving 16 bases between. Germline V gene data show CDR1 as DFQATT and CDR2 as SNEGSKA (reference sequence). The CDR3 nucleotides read TGCAGTGCCCAAGAAGACGCGGGGACAGATACGCAGTATTTT. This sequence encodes CSAQEDAGTDTQYF.

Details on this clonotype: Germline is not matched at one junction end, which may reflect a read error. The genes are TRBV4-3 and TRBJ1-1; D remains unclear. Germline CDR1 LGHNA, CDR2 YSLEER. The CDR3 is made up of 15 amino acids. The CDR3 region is CTSSQDPNMNTEAFF. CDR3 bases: TGCACCAGCAGCCAAGATCCCAACATGAACACTGAAGCTTTCTTT.

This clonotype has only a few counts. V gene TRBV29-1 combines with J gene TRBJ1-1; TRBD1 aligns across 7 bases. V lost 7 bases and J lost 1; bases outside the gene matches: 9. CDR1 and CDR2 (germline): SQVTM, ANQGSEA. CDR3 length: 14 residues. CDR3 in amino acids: CSAIVTGANTEAFF. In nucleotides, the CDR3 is TGCAGCGCCATAGTTACAGGGGCGAACACTGAAGCTTTCTTT.

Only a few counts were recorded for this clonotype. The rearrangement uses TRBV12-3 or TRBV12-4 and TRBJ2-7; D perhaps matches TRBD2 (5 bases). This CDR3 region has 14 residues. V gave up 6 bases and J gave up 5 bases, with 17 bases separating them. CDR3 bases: TGTGCCAGCAGCCGTCCCTTGGCCGGGGACGAGCAGTACTTC. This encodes CASSRPLAGDEQYF.

CDR3 nucleotides: TGTGCCAGCAGCTCGCAGGGAGACGGCTACGAGCAGTACTTC. Its protein is CASSSQGDGYEQYF. J is TRBJ2-7 and V is TRBV7-2, with D perhaps given as TRBD1 or TRBD2 (5 bases each). Germline values: CDR1 SGHTA, CDR2 FQGNSA. This CDR3 is 14 amino acids long. Trimming shortened V by 4 bases and J by 3 bases, and 13 bases separated the two germline ends.